This passage covers 31 T cell receptor beta chains from one sample sequenced in a study of identical twins. TCRdb processed the 5' RACE reads anew with MiXCR; each CDR3 protein has one entry. This table holds roughly 630,000 distinct CDR3 sequences, around 7.5% found once. The same data also contributed to another study, on yellow fever vaccine responses in identical twins.

Sequencing was performed on PBMCs. Receptors were obtained from a woman between 18 and 29 years old in good health.

At least ten counts were recorded for this clonotype. The rearrangement uses TRBV7-9 and TRBJ1-1; the match to TRBD1 covers 8 bases. This CDR3 contains 15 residues. From germline, CDR1 is SEHNR and CDR2 FQNEAQ (reference sequence). Trimming removed 2 bases from V and 5 bases from J; junction bases left unmatched: 7. CDR3 in amino acids: CASSLSQGAETEAFF. CDR3 bases: TGTGCCAGCAGCTTATCGCAGGGGGCGGAGACTGAAGCTTTCTTT.

The chain links TRBV24-1 to TRBJ2-4; D gene ambiguous. Trimming stripped 2 bases from V and 1 base from J, with 11 bases between. From germline, CDR1 is KGHDR and CDR2 SFDVKD. CDR3 length: 16 amino acids. The CDR3 sequence: CATSDSGTAAKNIQYF. CDR3 nucleotides: TGTGCCACCAGTGATTCGGGTACCGCGGCCAAAAACATTCAGTACTTC.

Only a few counts were recorded for this clonotype. CDR3 region: CSVARGGVYGYTF. The DNA for the CDR3 is TGCAGCGTTGCAAGGGGTGGCGTTTATGGCTACACCTTC. The gene calls are TRBV29-1 and TRBJ1-2; TRBD1 is a possible D gene (5 bases). V lost 4 bases and J 5 bases, leaving 14 bases between the germline ends. The CDR3 covers 13 residues. The germline V gene encodes CDR1 SQVTM and CDR2 ANQGSEA.

This clonotype has more than one count but fewer than ten. This chain uses TRBV11-2 with TRBJ1-1; D is uncertain. Per the germline V gene, CDR1 is SGHAT and CDR2 is FQNNGV. V shed 0 bases and J shed 4 bases, with 9 bases lying between them. This CDR3 contains 14 residues. CDR3 loop: CASSLDSASTEAFF. CDR3 bases: TGTGCCAGCAGCTTAGATTCTGCCTCCACTGAAGCTTTCTTT.

At least ten counts were recorded for this clonotype. V and J are TRBV2 and TRBJ2-1, with 8 bases identical to TRBD2. The V segment lost 6 bases and the J segment 9 bases; nucleotides outside the gene matches: 7. Germline V CDR1 and CDR2: SNHLY, FYNNEI. The CDR3 is 13 residues long. The DNA of the CDR3 is TGTGCCAGCAGCAGCCTAGCGGGCGGTGAGCAGTTCTTC. Its protein product is CASSSLAGGEQFF.

This clonotype was observed a handful of times. J is TRBJ2-7 and V is TRBV2; weak D call: TRBD1 (5 bases). The CDR3 runs 16 residues. Germline V lookup: CDR1 SNHLY, CDR2 FYNNEI. The germline V and J ends were trimmed by 2 bases and 0 bases, with 14 bases remaining between them. The CDR3 coding sequence is TGTGCCAGCAGTGAACGCCAGGGATTGAGCTCCTACGAGCAGTACGTC. The encoded protein is CASSERQGLSSYEQYV.

J is TRBJ1-4 and V is TRBV20-1; no clear D. The CDR3 has 13 amino acids. Trimming pared 6 bases from V and 2 bases from J, leaving 10 bases between. Germline CDR1 reads DFQATT; CDR2 reads SNEGSKA (reference sequence). The CDR3 here is CSARILTNEKLFF. Written as DNA, the CDR3 is TGCAGTGCCCGTATTCTCACTAATGAAAAACTGTTTTTT.

Only a few counts were recorded for this clonotype. The chain couples TRBV28 to TRBJ2-7; TRBD2 aligns across 11 bases. This CDR3 spans 15 amino acids. J gave up 4 bases and V 6 bases, and 8 bases lay outside the gene matches. Germline values: CDR1 MDHEN, CDR2 SYDVKM. CDR3 amino acids: CASRYGTSGLYEQYF. CDR3 sequence (DNA): TGTGCCAGCAGGTACGGGACTAGCGGTTTATACGAGCAGTACTTC.

This chain links TRBV20-1 with TRBJ2-7, with 10 bases that match TRBD2. J was trimmed by 6 bases and V by 1 base; bases with no gene match: 6. Germline CDR1 DFQATT, CDR2 SNEGSKA (reference sequence). There are 14 residues in the CDR3. The CDR3 loop reads CSARGAGGPFEQYF. The CDR3 coding sequence is TGCAGTGCTAGAGGAGCGGGAGGGCCCTTCGAGCAGTACTTC.

This clonotype showed up just a few times. The chain carries TRBV24-1 and TRBJ2-5; TRBD1 aligns across 8 bases. The germline gives CDR1 KGHDR, CDR2 SFDVKD. This CDR3 comprises 16 residues. The V segment lost 1 base and the J segment 4 bases; nucleotides outside the gene matches: 7. The CDR3 region is CATSDFETGVRETQYF. CDR3 DNA sequence: TGTGCCACCAGTGATTTCGAGACAGGGGTTAGAGAGACCCAGTACTTC.

The CDR3 protein is CSVEDLGTEAFF. The CDR3 nucleotides read TGCAGCGTTGAAGATCTTGGGACTGAAGCTTTCTTT. J is TRBJ1-1 and V is TRBV29-1; D unresolved. V was shortened by 0 bases and J by 5 bases, with 7 bases between the two germline ends. This CDR3 is 12 amino acids long. From germline, CDR1 is SQVTM and CDR2 ANQGSEA.

V gene TRBV3-1 combines with J gene TRBJ2-1, with D perhaps matching TRBD1 (5 bases). Trimming left V 1 base short and J 5 bases short, with 9 bases between. This CDR3 has 14 amino acids. Germline CDR1 reads LGHDT; CDR2 reads YNNKEL (reference sequence). CDR3 in amino acids: CASSQVTRDNEQFF. CDR3 coding DNA: TGTGCCAGCAGCCAAGTAACCAGGGACAATGAGCAGTTCTTC.

This clonotype has only a few counts. V usage is TRBV11-1 and J usage is TRBJ2-7; 11 bases match TRBD2. V lost 5 bases and J lost 5; bases outside the gene matches: 17. The CDR3 loop spans 18 amino acids. CDR1 and CDR2 (germline): SGHAT, FQDESV (reference sequence). The CDR3 sequence is CASSPQPDVAGGPHEQYF. The CDR3 region has the DNA TGTGCCAGCAGCCCACAGCCGGATGTAGCGGGAGGGCCCCACGAGCAGTACTTC.

The rearrangement joins TRBV20-1 to TRBJ2-3; possible D gene TRBD1, 5 bases. The germline V gene has CDR1 DFQATT and CDR2 SNEGSKA (reference sequence). This CDR3 is built from 17 residues. V was cut by 1 base and J by 2 bases, with 19 bases left in between. CDR3 region: CSARGGPGPPDTDTQYF. The CDR3 bases are TGCAGTGCTAGAGGGGGCCCGGGCCCCCCGGACACAGATACGCAGTATTTT.

This clonotype has at least ten counts. This chain links TRBV27 with TRBJ2-5, with 13 nucleotides matching TRBD2. This CDR3 is built from 17 residues. J gave up 5 bases and V 5 bases, and 11 bases lay outside the gene matches. From germline, CDR1 is MNHEY and CDR2 SMNVEV (reference sequence). The CDR3 coding sequence is TGTGCCAGCAGTCAACTACTAGCGGGGGGGCTAAAGGAGACCCAGTACTTC. This translates into CASSQLLAGGLKETQYF.

The chain has TRBV7-2 and TRBJ2-7; maybe TRBD2 (6 bases). The V end was cut by 6 bases, the J end by 7 bases, with 16 bases between. Germline-derived CDR1 and CDR2 are SGHTA and FQGNSA. CDR3 length: 13 residues. Written as DNA, the CDR3 is TGTGCCAGCAGAAAAACTAGCCAGGTAGAGCAGTACTTC. Translating gives CASRKTSQVEQYF.

As concerns this clonotype: A read error may explain this, as a much larger clone is one base away. The chain is built from TRBV14 and TRBJ2-5; 8 bases are a match to TRBD2. Germline CDR1 is SGHDN and CDR2 is FVKESK. The CDR3 spans 16 residues. CDR3 coding DNA: TGTGCCAGCAGCCATTTGTACTCTAGCGGGCAAGAGACCCAGCACTTC. Translating gives CASSHLYSSGQETQHF.

This chain uses TRBV2 with TRBJ2-3, with D perhaps TRBD1 (5 bases). Germline V gives CDR1 SNHLY, CDR2 FYNNEI. CDR3 length: 13 amino acids. The V and J ends lost 5 bases and 6 bases respectively, with 12 bases between them. This chain's CDR3 is CASSFLPGDTQYF. For the CDR3, the DNA is TGTGCCAGCAGTTTCCTCCCAGGGGATACGCAGTATTTT. The whole variable domain, remainder taken from reference TRBV2 and TRBJ2-3, is EPEVTQTPSHQVTQMGQEVILRCVPISNHLYFYWYRQILGQKVEFLVSFYNNEISEKSEIFDDQFSVERPDGSNFTLKIRSTKLEDSAMYFCASSFLPGDTQYFGPGTRLTVL.

This chain uses TRBV12-3 or TRBV12-4 with TRBJ2-1; 9 positions agree with TRBD2. V was pared by 8 bases and J by 4 bases, with 12 bases of the junction left unmatched. This CDR3 region has 16 residues. The CDR3 is CASSVSLAGVYNEQFF. The CDR3, as DNA: TGTGCCAGCTCGGTTTCCTTAGCGGGAGTGTACAATGAGCAGTTCTTC.

In DNA form, the CDR3 reads TGTGCCAGGGGGATGATCGGGCTAGCGGAAAACACAGATACGCAGTATTTT. This translates into CARGMIGLAENTDTQYF. V gene TRBV11-1 combines with J gene TRBJ2-3, with 7 bases that match TRBD2. V shed 9 bases and J 2 bases; nucleotides not matched to a gene: 17. The CDR3 sequence is 17 residues long. Germline CDR1 and CDR2: SGHAT and FQDESV (reference sequence).

The chain combines TRBV5-1 with TRBJ2-1; D might be TRBD1 or TRBD2, each matching 5 bases. Germline CDR1 is SGHRS and CDR2 is YFSETQ. With 3 bases removed from V and 3 bases from J, the gap between germline ends came to 10 bases. The CDR3 sequence is 14 residues long. In DNA, the CDR3 is TGCGCCAGCAGCTGGGGACCAAACTACAATGAGCAGTTCTTC. Protein product: CASSWGPNYNEQFF.

This clonotype has only a few counts. The chain links TRBV5-1 to TRBJ2-6; weak D call: TRBD1 (6 bases). V lost 4 bases and J 0 bases, leaving 14 bases between the germline ends. Germline lookup yields CDR1 SGHRS and CDR2 YFSETQ. The CDR3 loop spans 17 amino acids. The CDR3 loop reads CASSATGHLSGANVLTF. DNA of the CDR3: TGCGCCAGCAGCGCCACGGGACACCTCTCTGGGGCCAACGTCCTGACTTTC. Variable domain in full (rest from reference TRBV5-1 and TRBJ2-6): KAGVTQTPRYLIKTRGQQVTLSCSPISGHRSVSWYQQTPGQGLQFLFEYFSETQRNKGNFPGRFSGRQFSNSRSEMNVSTLELGDSALYLCASSATGHLSGANVLTFGAGSRLTVL.

This rearrangement joins TRBV11-3 to TRBJ2-3; tentative D call: TRBD2 (6 bases). The CDR3 is made up of 15 amino acids. Germline CDR1 and CDR2: SGHNT and YENEEA. Deletions cut 8 bases from V and 1 base from J, with 16 bases between. As DNA, the CDR3 is TGTGCCAGCCAACTAGACGGGGAGGGCACAGATACGCAGTATTTT. Its translation: CASQLDGEGTDTQYF.

This clonotype was recorded a few times. The chain carries TRBV9 and TRBJ2-1; D may be TRBD1 or TRBD2 (6 bases each). In germline, CDR1 is SGDLS, CDR2 YYNGEE. The germline V and J ends were trimmed by 4 bases and 3 bases, with 29 bases remaining between them. The CDR3 sequence is 20 residues long. CDR3 DNA sequence: TGTGCCAGCAGCCCCACGCTGGGGGGCAGATGGGGGGTGATCTACAATGAGCAGTTCTTC. Protein: CASSPTLGGRWGVIYNEQFF.

The gene calls are TRBV4-1 and TRBJ2-7; D may match TRBD1 or TRBD2 (5 bases each). The ends were cut back, 4 bases at V and 0 bases at J, with 13 bases in the middle. From germline, CDR1 is MGHRA and CDR2 YSYEKL. There are 15 residues in the CDR3. The CDR3 DNA follows: TGCGCCAGCAGCCGGGACCCCGCGAGCTCCTACGAGCAGTACGTC. This gives the protein CASSRDPASSYEQYV.

The sample holds many counts of this clonotype. The V call is TRBV2, the J call TRBJ2-7; D ambiguous. Germline CDR1 reads SNHLY; CDR2 reads FYNNEI. Trimming took 7 bases from V and 3 from J, leaving 13 bases between them. The CDR3 contains 13 residues. The DNA of the CDR3 is TGTGCCAGCACCCCGACATATAGCTACGAGCAGTACGTC. Its protein is CASTPTYSYEQYV.

This clonotype showed up many times. CDR3 nucleotide sequence: TGTGCCAGCACCGAACCTCCGCATGAGCAGTTCTTC. It translates to CASTEPPHEQFF. This chain connects TRBV2 to TRBJ2-1; D gene unclear. This CDR3 has 12 residues. V shed 7 bases and J shed 8 bases, with 12 bases lying between them. Per germline, CDR1 SNHLY and CDR2 FYNNEI.

In this sample, this clonotype turned up a few times. The rearrangement uses TRBV7-2 and TRBJ1-1; D is perhaps TRBD1 (5 bases). The CDR3 is made up of 14 amino acids. Trimming removed 0 bases from V and 11 bases from J, with 16 bases in between. Looked up from germline, CDR1 is SGHTA and CDR2 is FQGNSA. CDR3 in DNA: TGTGCCAGCAGCTTAGCGGGGACGAGGTTGGGGGCTTTCTTT. Protein: CASSLAGTRLGAFF.

There are a few counts of this clonotype. The chain employs TRBV6-2 or TRBV6-3 and TRBJ2-1; D is uncertain. The CDR3 has 12 amino acids. CDR1 and CDR2 from the germline V gene are MNHEY and SVGEGT. V lost 7 bases to trimming and J lost 8 bases, with 12 bases between them. The CDR3 region is CASNGISDEQFF. The CDR3 region has the DNA TGTGCCAGCAATGGTATCTCCGATGAGCAGTTCTTC.

This chain joins TRBV15 and TRBJ1-1; possible D gene TRBD1, 5 bases. Germline V gives CDR1 LNHNV, CDR2 YYDKDF (reference sequence). V lost 5 bases to trimming and J lost 3 bases, with 16 bases between them. This CDR3 contains 15 residues. The CDR3 DNA is TGTGCCACCAGCGAGACCCCCGACAGTGACACTGAAGCTTTCTTT. Translated, it gives CATSETPDSDTEAFF.

The chain is built from TRBV10-3 and TRBJ2-4; D may be TRBD2 (6 bases). Per germline, CDR1 ENHRY and CDR2 SYGVKD. CDR3 size: 15 residues. V lost 3 bases and J lost 6, with 15 bases in between. CDR3 sequence: CAISEGIGSRNIQYF. The CDR3 region has the DNA TGTGCCATCAGTGAAGGGATCGGGAGCCGAAACATTCAGTACTTC.